In this sample, the clone carrying this T cell receptor (beta chain) turned up many times. RNA transcripts provided the source from which TCR beta CDR3 regions were amplified. In the first-round RT-PCR of the TCR CDR3, the HTBI primer set was used. In TCRdb, the multiplex PCR reads were re-called with MiXCR into one record per CDR3 protein. The sample yields hundreds of thousands of distinct CDR3 sequences, just under 20% seen once. These data originate in a study of T cells in Graves' hyperthyroidism and ophthalmopathy. Germline CDR1 reads SGHTA; CDR2 reads FQGNSA. This CDR3 has 11 residues. V shed 4 bases and J shed 6 bases, with 4 bases lying between them.

Specimen: blood. The sequence was collected from a man in his forties with Graves' ophthalmopathy. The genes are TRBV7-2 and TRBJ2-1; D uncertain. CDR3 nucleotides: TGTGCCAGCAGCTCCATCAATGAGCAGTTCTTC. Translation gives CASSSINEQFF.